This TCR beta chain was observed in a study of PD-1 blockade in classical Hodgkin lymphoma. Relapse after autologous stem cell transplantation occurred in every patient, and brentuximab vedotin exposure varied. The table lists this clone with a count of one. Antigen: not known. Sequenced by immunoSEQ multiplex PCR; TCRdb stores in-frame clones only, minus some. The sample consists of some 96,000 clones, around 81% of them appearing once. Study outcomes and limitations: Reported baseline diversity: healthy donors highest, relapsed/refractory patients lowest. Those achieving complete response showed baseline diversity like newly diagnosed patients. There was a significant rise in CD4+ TCR diversity by C4D1, with no such rise for CD8+. Patients who initiated nivolumab within 1 year of ASCT were excluded.

This CDR3 spans 14 amino acids. Trimming stripped 0 bases from V and 6 bases from J, with 12 bases between. Germline CDR1 and CDR2: SGDLS and YYNGEE. The sequence came from a human donor with classical Hodgkin lymphoma. This chain uses TRBV9 with TRBJ1-2; D remains unclear. The specimen comprised peripheral blood mononuclear cells (PBMCs), sampled before the second cycle of nivolumab. For the CDR3, the DNA is TGTGCCAGCAGCGTAGTACCGGCAGAACATGGCTACACCTTC. It is translated as CASSVVPAEHGYTF.